This passage covers 25 T cell receptor beta chains from one sample sequenced in a study of T cell responses to AZD1222 COVID-19 vaccine. Clones were sequenced by immunoSEQ multiplex PCR, and TCRdb holds only the in-frame ones, with some missing. The sample contains around 130,000 clones, about 88% of which appear only once. Sequenced material: peripheral blood, taken 28 days after the second AZD1222 dose. All receptors come from an adult who received the AZD1222 COVID-19 vaccine.

The genes are TRBV5-6 and TRBJ1-4, with D possibly being TRBD1 (5 bases). V lost 5 bases, J lost 3 bases, and 14 bases lay in between. Germline lookup yields CDR1 SGHDT and CDR2 YYEEEE. This CDR3 has 15 residues. In DNA, the CDR3 is TGTGCCAGCAGGATACGGGACGTCGCTAATGAAAAACTGTTTTTT. Translation: CASRIRDVANEKLFF.

The J gene is TRBJ2-7, the V gene TRBV5-5, with D tentatively TRBD1 (5 bases). Germline values: CDR1 SGHKS, CDR2 YYEKEE (reference sequence). Trimming removed 6 bases at V and 3 bases at J, with 13 bases between. CDR3 length: 13 residues. CDR3 nucleotides: TGTGCCAGCACACTCCGGCAGGGCTACGAGCAGTACTTC. Amino acid sequence: CASTLRQGYEQYF.

The rearrangement joins TRBV11-2 to TRBJ1-3; D is uncertain. This CDR3 is built from 12 residues. Germline V lookup: CDR1 SGHAT, CDR2 FQNNGV. Deletions cut 6 bases from V and 4 bases from J, with 7 bases between. The CDR3 loop reads CASRRIGNTIYF. DNA for the CDR3: TGTGCCAGCAGACGGATCGGAAACACCATATATTTT.

The CDR3 loop reads CASSFRIHYEQYF. CDR3 nucleotides: TGTGCCAGCAGCTTCAGAATTCACTACGAGCAGTACTTC. The chain carries TRBV7-6 and TRBJ2-7; D remains ambiguous. The germline V and J ends were trimmed by 3 bases and 3 bases, with 9 bases remaining between them. CDR1 is SGHVS, CDR2 FNYEAQ, per germline. This CDR3 has 13 amino acids. Looking up the rest from reference TRBV7-6 and TRBJ2-7 gives the full variable domain: GAGVSQSPRYKVTKRGQDVALRCDPISGHVSLYWYRQALGQGPEFLTYFNYEAQQDKSGLPNDRFSAERPEGSISTLTIQRTEQRDSAMYRCASSFRIHYEQYFGPGTRLTVT.

This clone was detected a few times. The rearrangement uses TRBV11-2 and TRBJ1-1; 7 nucleotides match TRBD1. CDR1 is SGHAT and CDR2 is FQNNGV in the germline V gene. This CDR3 contains 13 residues. V dropped 4 bases and J dropped 6; count of bases not matched to a gene: 5. As DNA, the CDR3 is TGTGCCAGCAGCTCAGGGGGGTATGCTGAAGCTTTCTTT. Translated, it gives CASSSGGYAEAFF.

The chain uses TRBV5-5 and TRBJ1-1, with a tentative D call TRBD1 (6 bases). Germline-derived CDR1 and CDR2 are SGHKS and YYEKEE (reference sequence). There are 16 residues in the CDR3. Trimming pared 4 bases from V and 5 bases from J, leaving 21 bases between. CDR3 in DNA: TGTGCCAGCAGCCCGGAGGTGGGGGGCTCATGGACTGAAGCTTTCTTT. Its translation: CASSPEVGGSWTEAFF.

The genes are TRBV6-5 and TRBJ1-5; 7 positions match TRBD1. The CDR3 totals 15 residues. J gave up 2 bases and V 7 bases, and 8 bases lay outside the gene matches. CDR1 is MNHEY, CDR2 SVGAGI, per germline. CDR3 loop: CASIPGQKGNQPQHF. The CDR3 bases are TGTGCCAGCATCCCGGGACAGAAGGGCAATCAGCCCCAGCATTTT.

The CDR3 nucleotides read TGCGCCAGCAGTAACGGACACACAGATACGCAGTATTTT. This sequence encodes CASSNGHTDTQYF. The chain carries TRBV10-2 and TRBJ2-3; TRBD1 might be the D (5 bases). The CDR3 sequence is 13 residues long. V was pared by 5 bases and J by 2 bases, with 8 bases between. Germline values: CDR1 WSHSY, CDR2 SAAADI.

The V gene is TRBV7-2, the J gene TRBJ1-1; no clear D gene. From germline, CDR1 is SGHTA and CDR2 FQGNSA. The CDR3 sequence is 14 residues long. Between the trimmed V and J ends, which lost 0 bases and 11 bases, there was a span of 16 bases. The CDR3 DNA sequence: TGTGCCAGCAGCTTAGCGCAGATAAGGATTGGGGCTTTCTTT. This encodes CASSLAQIRIGAFF.

The rearrangement joins TRBV28 to TRBJ1-2; D is unclear. Germline V lookup: CDR1 MDHEN, CDR2 SYDVKM. The V end was cut by 6 bases, the J end by 1 base, with 3 bases between. The CDR3 length is 11 residues. In nucleotides, the CDR3 is TGTGCCAGCAGAAATAACTATGGCTACACCTTC. Protein sequence: CASRNNYGYTF.

CDR3 region: CASSLNGVRAGDTQYF. The CDR3 DNA sequence: TGTGCCAGCAGCTTAAATGGTGTTAGAGCGGGAGATACGCAGTATTTT. J is TRBJ2-3 and V is TRBV7-2, with D perhaps TRBD2 (6 bases). Germline CDR1 reads SGHTA; CDR2 reads FQGNSA. The V gene lost 2 bases and the J gene lost 5 bases, with 17 bases spanning the gap. This CDR3 comprises 16 residues.

J is TRBJ2-7 and V is TRBV10-1; D call uncertain. This CDR3 has 14 residues. The V end lost 2 bases, the J end lost 7 bases, and 15 bases lay between the germline ends. Germline lookup yields CDR1 WNHNN and CDR2 SYGVQD (reference sequence). CDR3 in DNA: TGCGCCAGCAGTGAGACTGGGCAAATTGCTGAGCAGTACTTC. This sequence encodes CASSETGQIAEQYF.

The sample holds one count of this clone. The chain employs TRBV7-2 and TRBJ2-5, with D perhaps given as TRBD1 or TRBD2 (6 bases each). CDR1 SGHTA and CDR2 FQGNSA come from the germline V gene. Trimming removed 5 bases from V and 10 bases from J, with 23 bases in between. CDR3 length: 15 residues. CDR3 sequence (DNA): TGTGCCAGCAGCCATCCGGACGGGGGCATCCGGGACCAGTACTTC. Translating it yields CASSHPDGGIRDQYF.

The chain links TRBV7-9 to TRBJ1-5; D remains unclear. Trimming shortened V by 3 bases and J by 0 bases, and 6 bases separated the two germline ends. CDR3 length: 14 amino acids. Germline CDR1 is SEHNR and CDR2 is FQNEAQ (reference sequence). In DNA, the CDR3 is TGTGCCAGCAGCTTCGCCGATAGCAATCAGCCCCAGCATTTT. Protein sequence: CASSFADSNQPQHF.

V is TRBV30 and J is TRBJ1-2; D is uncertain. Deletions cut 3 bases from V and 2 bases from J, with 7 bases between. The CDR3 loop spans 12 amino acids. The germline V gene encodes CDR1 GTSNPN and CDR2 SVGIG (reference sequence). In DNA form, the CDR3 reads TGTGCCTGGAGCGCAGTCAACTATGGCTACACCTTC. Translating it yields CAWSAVNYGYTF.

The genes are TRBV5-1 and TRBJ2-7; the D gene is possibly TRBD1 (5 bases). The CDR3 contains 12 residues. With 4 bases removed from V and 0 bases from J, the gap between germline ends came to 5 bases. Germline assignment: CDR1 SGHRS and CDR2 YFSETQ. The CDR3 here is CASSDSSYEQYF. The CDR3 coding sequence is TGCGCCAGCAGCGACAGCTCCTACGAGCAGTACTTC.

The CDR3 reads CASKYGLSANGYTF. The CDR3 nucleotides are TGTGCCAGCAAGTATGGTTTATCGGCAAATGGCTACACCTTC. This rearrangement joins TRBV2 to TRBJ1-2; D not certain. V lost 7 bases and J lost 6, with 18 bases in between. Germline CDR1 and CDR2: SNHLY and FYNNEI. This CDR3 contains 14 residues. Full variable domain (missing parts from reference TRBV2 and TRBJ1-2): EPEVTQTPSHQVTQMGQEVILRCVPISNHLYFYWYRQILGQKVEFLVSFYNNEISEKSEIFDDQFSVERPDGSNFTLKIRSTKLEDSAMYFCASKYGLSANGYTFGSGTRLTVV.

V usage is TRBV30 and J usage is TRBJ1-2; TRBD1 matches 8 bases. The CDR3 consists of 13 residues. Germline-derived CDR1 and CDR2 are GTSNPN and SVGIG (reference sequence). V shed 3 bases and J 3 bases; nucleotides not matched to a gene: 3. CDR3 region: CAWRSGGYYGYTF. CDR3 sequence (DNA): TGTGCCTGGAGGTCAGGGGGCTACTATGGCTACACCTTC. Variable domain in full (rest from reference TRBV30 and TRBJ1-2): SQTIHQWPATLVQPVGSPLSLECTVEGTSNPNLYWYRQAAGRGLQLLFYSVGIGQISSEVPQNLSASRPQDRQFILSSKKLLLSDSGFYLCAWRSGGYYGYTFGSGTRLTVV.

V usage is TRBV20-1 and J usage is TRBJ1-5; no clear D gene. V lost 3 bases and J lost 0, with 18 bases in between. The CDR3 sequence is 17 residues long. Germline V gene lookup returns CDR1 DFQATT and CDR2 SNEGSKA (reference sequence). CDR3 in amino acids: CSASGGGWQYSNQPQHF. Here the CDR3 DNA reads TGCAGTGCTAGTGGCGGCGGGTGGCAGTATAGCAATCAGCCCCAGCATTTT.

This sequence joins TRBV6-5 and TRBJ2-2, with D tentatively TRBD1 or TRBD2 (5 bases each). Trimming took off 1 base at V and 2 bases at J, with 8 bases between the two ends. The CDR3 has 15 amino acids. CDR1 MNHEY and CDR2 SVGAGI come from the germline V gene. CDR3 sequence: CASSYLGVNTGELFF. CDR3 DNA sequence: TGTGCCAGCAGTTACTTGGGGGTAAACACCGGGGAGCTGTTTTTT.

This clone was seen a single time. The chain joins TRBV9 to TRBJ1-1, with D tentatively TRBD1 (6 bases). The CDR3 has 15 residues. CDR1 SGDLS and CDR2 YYNGEE come from the germline V gene. Trimming stripped 3 bases from V and 1 base from J, with 13 bases between. The CDR3 coding sequence is TGTGCCAGCAGCGGAATTGGACAGACGAACACTGAAGCTTTCTTT. The encoded protein is CASSGIGQTNTEAFF.

The genes are TRBV5-4 and TRBJ2-7; TRBD1 aligns across 10 bases. The CDR3 totals 14 residues. V lost 4 bases, J lost 5 bases, and 6 bases stayed unmatched. Germline V CDR1 and CDR2: SGHNT, YYREEE (reference sequence). CDR3 sequence (DNA): TGTGCCAGCAGCCCCCGGGACAGGGGCCACGAGCAGTACTTC. It translates to CASSPRDRGHEQYF.

The rearrangement uses TRBV11-2 and TRBJ2-3; D is ambiguous. Germline V gene sequence: CDR1 SGHAT, CDR2 FQNNGV. CDR3 length equals 15 residues. With 1 base removed from V and 5 bases from J, the gap between germline ends came to 13 bases. CDR3 sequence (DNA): TGTGCCAGCAGCTTAGGGATGGCCCTACAAGATACGCAGTATTTT. Amino acids: CASSLGMALQDTQYF.

The chain recombines TRBV9 with TRBJ1-2, with D maybe TRBD1 (6 bases). This CDR3 is 15 amino acids long. Looked up from germline, CDR1 is SGDLS and CDR2 is YYNGEE. V lost 0 bases to trimming and J lost 0 bases, with 9 bases between them. DNA for the CDR3: TGTGCCAGCAGCGTAGTGGCAGGGGCTAACTATGGCTACACCTTC. Its protein product is CASSVVAGANYGYTF.

The V gene is TRBV23-1, the J gene TRBJ1-1; D is unclear. TRBV23-1 is an ORF for which the function is uncertain. The CDR3 contains 14 residues. V lost 4 bases and J lost 2, with 11 bases in between. CDR3 in DNA: TGCGCCAGCAGTCGGAACCAGAGTAACACTGAAGCTTTCTTT. It is translated as CASSRNQSNTEAFF.